A single sample is the source of the 18 T cell receptor beta chains below, sequenced in a study of T cells in tuberculosis. The repertoire was sequenced with immunoSEQ multiplex PCR; TCRdb's copy has only in-frame clones and lacks some. The sample includes some 26,000 clones, around nine tenths seen only once; the top ten take roughly a sixth. Sequenced material: PBMCs. The receptors here all came from a donor aged 10-29 years with latent tuberculosis or without tuberculosis infection. Some clones in this sample may be carry-over from other donors' samples.

Here the CDR3 reads CAWSMDRGVSGYTF. As DNA, the CDR3 is TGTGCCTGGAGCATGGACAGGGGAGTGAGTGGCTACACCTTC. V usage is TRBV30 and J usage is TRBJ1-2; 9 bases align to TRBD1. The CDR3 length is 14 residues. Per germline, CDR1 GTSNPN and CDR2 SVGIG (reference sequence). V shed 3 bases and J 7 bases; nucleotides not matched to a gene: 9.

This chain joins TRBV11-2 and TRBJ2-1, with 8 bases fitting TRBD1. The CDR3 covers 19 residues. The V gene end was trimmed by 5 bases and the J gene end by 5 bases; junction bases not matched to a gene: 20. In germline, CDR1 is SGHAT, CDR2 FQNNGV. DNA of the CDR3: TGTGCCAGCAGCCCTAGGGGACTGCTGCCGGGACAGGACGACAATGAGCAGTTCTTC. Protein product: CASSPRGLLPGQDDNEQFF.

The V and J genes are TRBV7-9 and TRBJ2-2; 9 bases are a match to TRBD1. Germline values: CDR1 SEHNR, CDR2 FQNEAQ (reference sequence). The CDR3 loop spans 16 amino acids. J gave up 3 bases and V 5 bases, and 7 bases lay outside the gene matches. The CDR3 region has the DNA TGTGCCAGCAGCAAAAGGGACAGGGCCGACACCGGGGAGCTGTTTTTT. It specifies CASSKRDRADTGELFF.

This chain uses TRBV6-1 with TRBJ2-5; 7 nucleotides align to TRBD2. The end of the DNA is better explained by TRBJ2-7, so the J call may be wrong. The CDR3 consists of 14 residues. Germline V gives CDR1 MNHNS, CDR2 SASEGT. CDR3 DNA: TGTGCCAGCAGTGAGGGGAGGGGCCCCTACGAGCAGTACTTC. Protein sequence: CASSEGRGPYEQYF.

The chain couples TRBV6-6 to TRBJ2-1; perhaps TRBD2 as D (5 bases). V lost 5 bases and J lost 4, with 15 bases in between. This CDR3 has 15 residues. The germline gives CDR1 MNHNY, CDR2 SVGAGI (reference sequence). The CDR3 DNA is TGTGCCAGCAGTCCCCATACGACTACATACAATGAGCAGTTCTTC. It codes for CASSPHTTTYNEQFF.

CDR3 loop: CASSWAGSEQYF. CDR3 sequence (DNA): TGTGCCAGCAGTTGGGCGGGATCCGAGCAGTACTTC. The J gene is TRBJ2-7, the V gene TRBV6-6, with D possibly matching TRBD2 (6 bases). Germline CDR1 MNHNY, CDR2 SVGAGI (reference sequence). This CDR3 has 12 amino acids. The V and J ends lost 4 bases and 6 bases respectively, with 10 bases between them.

This chain links TRBV30 with TRBJ2-1; D is undetermined. The germline gives CDR1 GTSNPN, CDR2 SVGIG (reference sequence). Between the trimmed V and J ends, which lost 0 bases and 6 bases, there was a span of 9 bases. The CDR3 is made up of 13 amino acids. The CDR3 DNA sequence: TGTGCCTGGAGTGTACTAAGGTTCAATGAGCAGTTCTTC. Translated, it gives CAWSVLRFNEQFF. The full variable domain, in which reference TRBV30 and TRBJ2-1 provide the parts outside the CDR3, is SQTIHQWPATLVQPVGSPLSLECTVEGTSNPNLYWYRQAAGRGLQLLFYSVGIGQISSEVPQNLSASRPQDRQFILSSKKLLLSDSGFYLCAWSVLRFNEQFFGPGTRLTVL.

The V and J genes are TRBV10-3 and TRBJ2-3; 7 bases are shared with TRBD1. The CDR3 has 15 amino acids. The ends lost 6 bases at V and 2 bases at J; junction bases unmatched: 8. Per germline, CDR1 ENHRY and CDR2 SYGVKD. CDR3 loop: CAIRKGALPTDTQYF. The CDR3 region has the DNA TGTGCCATCAGAAAGGGGGCGCTGCCCACAGATACGCAGTATTTT.

This sequence joins TRBV5-1 and TRBJ2-7, with 7 positions matching TRBD1. V was pared by 2 bases and J by 2 bases, with 4 bases of the junction left unmatched. The CDR3 runs to 14 residues. In germline, CDR1 is SGHRS, CDR2 YFSETQ. CDR3 region: CASSFVTGTYEQYF. CDR3 sequence (DNA): TGCGCCAGCAGCTTCGTGACAGGGACCTACGAGCAGTACTTC.

The chain carries TRBV9 and TRBJ2-1, with 8 bases aligning to TRBD2. Germline loops: CDR1 SGDLS, CDR2 YYNGEE. This CDR3 spans 14 amino acids. Germline trimming cut 3 bases from V and 7 bases from J; bases unmatched to any gene: 6. The CDR3 sequence: CASSAEAGANEQFF. CDR3 in DNA: TGTGCCAGCAGCGCCGAAGCGGGAGCTAATGAGCAGTTCTTC.

The J gene is TRBJ1-1, the V gene TRBV4-3, with D perhaps TRBD1 (5 bases). Germline CDR1 reads LGHNA; CDR2 reads YSLEER. The V and J ends lost 0 bases and 1 base respectively, with 12 bases between them. The CDR3 has 16 amino acids. CDR3 sequence: CASSQDYSGKNTEAFF. The CDR3 region has the DNA TGCGCCAGCAGCCAAGATTACTCAGGGAAGAACACTGAAGCTTTCTTT.

The chain employs TRBV19 and TRBJ2-7; TRBD1 aligns across 8 bases. The CDR3 totals 13 residues. V lost 4 bases and J lost 2; bases outside the gene matches: 1. Germline V lookup: CDR1 LNHDA, CDR2 SQIVND (reference sequence). The CDR3 protein is CASSTTGAYEQYF. The CDR3 DNA reads TGTGCCAGTAGTACGACAGGGGCCTACGAGCAGTACTTC.

The chain joins TRBV19 to TRBJ1-5, with 7 nucleotides matching TRBD1. Trimming at V came to 5 bases and at J to 2 bases, leaving 9 bases not matched to a gene. Germline V gives CDR1 LNHDA, CDR2 SQIVND (reference sequence). The CDR3 sequence is 16 residues long. The CDR3 reads CASSLSTGVGNQPQHF. The CDR3 DNA reads as TGTGCCAGTAGTCTATCCACAGGGGTTGGCAATCAGCCCCAGCATTTT.

This rearrangement joins TRBV25-1 to TRBJ2-7; TRBD1 matches at 9 bases. The CDR3 is made up of 16 amino acids. The V gene's germline CDR1 is MGHDK and CDR2 SYGVNS. The V segment lost 2 bases and the J segment 2 bases; nucleotides outside the gene matches: 7. The CDR3: CASSENLGTGTYEQYF. CDR3 bases: TGTGCCAGCAGTGAAAACCTAGGGACAGGGACCTACGAGCAGTACTTC.

V gene TRBV18 combines with J gene TRBJ2-2, with no clear D. Germline CDR1 KGHSH, CDR2 LQKENI. V gave up 5 bases and J gave up 7 bases, with 11 bases separating them. The length of the CDR3 is 13 residues. The CDR3 nucleotides are TGTGCCAGCTCATATGAGACGGGCGGGGAGCTGTTTTTT. This encodes CASSYETGGELFF.

The genes are TRBV14 and TRBJ1-2; D perhaps matches TRBD1 (5 bases). The CDR3 length is 17 residues. Germline V gene lookup returns CDR1 SGHDN and CDR2 FVKESK. The ends were cut back, 0 bases at V and 5 bases at J, with 19 bases in the middle. Here the CDR3 DNA reads TGTGCCAGCAGCCAAGAAGTGGGGGGTGTAGGCGGATATGGCTACACCTTC. Translated: CASSQEVGGVGGYGYTF. Drawing the rest from reference TRBV14 and TRBJ1-2, the complete variable domain is EAGVTQFPSHSVIEKGQTVTLRCDPISGHDNLYWYRRVMGKEIKFLLHFVKESKQDESGMPNNRFLAERTGGTYSTLKVQPAELEDSGVYFCASSQEVGGVGGYGYTFGSGTRLTVV.

The genes are TRBV7-9 and TRBJ1-2, with 10 bases matching TRBD1. Germline V CDR1 and CDR2: SEHNR, FQNEAQ (reference sequence). This CDR3 spans 15 amino acids. V was pared by 5 bases and J by 8 bases, with 11 bases of the junction left unmatched. The CDR3 region has the DNA TGTGCCAGCAGCGTGGGACAGGGGTTCAAGGAGGGCTACACCTTC. It encodes CASSVGQGFKEGYTF.

The V call is TRBV29-1, the J call TRBJ2-7; 7 nucleotides match TRBD1. CDR1 SQVTM and CDR2 ANQGSEA come from the germline V gene. The CDR3 sequence is 15 residues long. V was pared by 4 bases and J by 6 bases, with 15 bases of the junction left unmatched. CDR3 coding DNA: TGCAGCGTTGCGAAATTGAGACAGGGATACGTCGAGCAGTACTTC. Encoded protein: CSVAKLRQGYVEQYF.